The present entry profiles one T cell receptor beta chain with its context. Its antigen remains unidentified. The data stem from a study of T cell responses to AZD1222 COVID-19 vaccine. Produced via immunoSEQ multiplex PCR; TCRdb's table is partial and in-frame only. The repertoire consists of 180,000 or so clones, with about 89% occurring once and the leading ten covering approximately 1.7%. The CDR3 loop spans 15 amino acids. CDR1 is LNHDA and CDR2 is SQIVND in the germline V gene (reference sequence). Trimming took 6 bases from V and 8 from J; bases not matched to a gene: 13. Study observations and caveats: Unmutated variant regions are reportedly the target of nearly half of TCRs that are spike-specific.

The sample here was peripheral blood, taken 28 days after the second AZD1222 dose. The J gene is TRBJ2-1, the V gene TRBV19, with 7 positions matching TRBD2. The receptor was derived from an adult who received the AZD1222 COVID-19 vaccine. The CDR3 DNA reads as TGTGCCAGTAGGTCCGACTACGTCGCGGGGGATGAGCAGTTCTTC. Protein: CASRSDYVAGDEQFF.